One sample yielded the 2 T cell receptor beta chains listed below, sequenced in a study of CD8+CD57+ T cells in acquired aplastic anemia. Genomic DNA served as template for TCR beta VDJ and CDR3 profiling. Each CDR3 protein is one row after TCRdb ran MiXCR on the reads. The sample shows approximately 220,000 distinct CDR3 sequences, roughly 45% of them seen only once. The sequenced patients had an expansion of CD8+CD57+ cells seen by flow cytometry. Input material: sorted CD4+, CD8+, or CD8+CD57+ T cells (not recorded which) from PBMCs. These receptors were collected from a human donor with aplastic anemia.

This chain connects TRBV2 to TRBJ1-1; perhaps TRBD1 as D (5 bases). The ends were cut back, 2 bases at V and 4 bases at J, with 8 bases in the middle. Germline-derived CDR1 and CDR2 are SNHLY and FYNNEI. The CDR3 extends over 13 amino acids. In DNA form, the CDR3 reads TGTGCCAGCAGTGAATGGGGGGGCACTGAAGCTTTCTTT. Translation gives CASSEWGGTEAFF. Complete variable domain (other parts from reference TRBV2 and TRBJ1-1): EPEVTQTPSHQVTQMGQEVILRCVPISNHLYFYWYRQILGQKVEFLVSFYNNEISEKSEIFDDQFSVERPDGSNFTLKIRSTKLEDSAMYFCASSEWGGTEAFFGQGTRLTVV.

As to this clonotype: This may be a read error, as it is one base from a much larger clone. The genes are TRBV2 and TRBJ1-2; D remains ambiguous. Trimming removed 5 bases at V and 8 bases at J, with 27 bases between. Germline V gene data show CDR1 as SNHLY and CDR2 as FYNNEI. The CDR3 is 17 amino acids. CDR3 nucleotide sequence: TGTGCCAGCAGTCCCCGCGGTGGGGAGATACCCTTAGGGGGCTACACCTTC. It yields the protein CASSPRGGEIPLGGYTF.